This record covers a single T cell receptor (beta chain). Antigen: not known. This sample was taken from a study of beta chain features in type 1 diabetes. Study-wide results and limits: In comparison with healthy donors, patients had naive, central memory and Treg TCRB repertoires that appeared more similar.

CDR3 length equals 16 residues. CDR1 is KGHSH and CDR2 is LQKENI in the germline V gene. V trimming: 3 bases; J trimming: 2 bases; junction bases outside the gene matches: 9. The investigators reverse transcribed all of the isolated RNA, so they sequenced expressed TCRB transcripts. Clones were read by immunoSEQ multiplex PCR, and TCRdb kept only the in-frame ones, dropping some. The profile shows about 250,000 clones, roughly 14% of them singletons. V is TRBV18 and J is TRBJ2-7, with TRBD1 identical over 8 bases. Source material: naive CD4+ T cells from blood. The sequence was collected from a woman in her 40s in good health. The CDR3 loop is CASSPPGTTGAYEQYF. In DNA form, the CDR3 reads TGTGCCAGCTCACCTCCGGGGACGACAGGGGCCTACGAGCAGTACTTC.